This T cell receptor (beta chain) was captured in a study of T-cell memory formation after mild COVID-19. CDR3 length: 15 amino acids. V was shortened by 7 bases and J by 5 bases, with 21 bases between the two germline ends. Germline-derived CDR1 and CDR2 are DFQATT and SNEGSKA (reference sequence). Study-level findings and limits: In second-wave clones peaking day 37, SARS-CoV-2 specificity remained unconfirmed. Day 15 to 85 contractors were CD4/CD8 balanced; later expanders leaned CD4+. The study detected some responding clones in pre-infection memory, suggesting cross-reactive memory joined.

TCRdb passed the 5' RACE reads through MiXCR, listing each CDR3 protein once. This table has over 500,000 distinct CDR3 sequences, approximately 15% appearing once. This clonotype was recorded a few times. As yet, its antigen is unknown. The chain combines TRBV20-1 with TRBJ1-5; D is perhaps TRBD1 (5 bases). Material for sequencing was PBMCs or a T cell subset sorted from them (not recorded which). The clonotype originates from an adult woman who had mild COVID-19 (a few samples of this study predate the infection). Cell type and time point are not known. DNA for the CDR3: TGCAGTGGCACGGGGCAGAATCTCGCGTATCAGCCCCAGCATTTT. Its protein is CSGTGQNLAYQPQHF.